Listed below are T cell receptor beta chains from one sample, sequenced in a study of T cells expressing NK-cell markers. TCRdb reprocessed the 5' RACE reads; each CDR3 protein has one entry and no DNA is given. The table for this sample gives some 440,000 distinct CDR3 sequences. Sequences were obtained from blood T cells: a sorted CD56 or NKG2C T cell subset, CD4+ or CD8+ T cells, or bulk PBMC T cells (not recorded which). The receptors derive from a woman between 45 and 60 years old in good health. CDR3s include the opening cysteine and the closing phenylalanine or tryptophan. Fields, in order: CDR3 protein, CDR3 length, J gene, V gene.

CASSKLPGQGQFF | 13 | TRBJ2-1 | TRBV19
CASSPNLGDEQFF | 13 | TRBJ2-1 | TRBV9
CSVQRRFIDEQFF | 13 | TRBJ2-1 | TRBV29-1
CASSLVGSPLYTQYF | 15 | TRBJ2-3 | TRBV12-3/TRBV12-4
CASSLEPTNEQFF | 13 | TRBJ2-1 | TRBV11-2
CASSLQGSYYEQYF | 14 | TRBJ2-7 | TRBV11-2
CASSGGRQGQGRSYSYEQYF | 20 | TRBJ2-7 | TRBV5-1
CSAHRGLVIADTQYF | 15 | TRBJ2-3 | TRBV20-1
CASISLDQEARHTGELFF | 18 | TRBJ2-2 | TRBV7-8
CASSPRDRGRSTEAFF | 16 | TRBJ1-1 | TRBV27
CSAAIRGTDTQYF | 13 | TRBJ2-3 | TRBV20-1
CASSQQGGNSPLHF | 14 | TRBJ1-6 | TRBV4-2
CASSYSPASETQYF | 14 | TRBJ2-5 | TRBV7-2
CASSPYRVFTSSGANVLTF | 19 | TRBJ2-6 | TRBV3-1
CASSYGGTVGYTF | 13 | TRBJ1-2 | TRBV6-5
CASSDGGPSTGTQYF | 15 | TRBJ2-5 | TRBV6-1
CAIKAGTGDIQYF | 13 | TRBJ2-4 | TRBV10-3
CASSLEGLAGVGELFF | 16 | TRBJ2-2 | TRBV5-1
CSVEAPSGGELFF | 13 | TRBJ2-2 | TRBV29-1
CASRSTSGRYTDTQYF | 16 | TRBJ2-3 | TRBV12-3/TRBV12-4
CASSLRVAAGYNEQFF | 16 | TRBJ2-1 | TRBV7-9
CASSLGRLVGRDEQYF | 16 | TRBJ2-7 | TRBV7-8
CASSFSAASTGELFF | 15 | TRBJ2-2 | TRBV5-6
CASSYRLAGLGNEQFF | 16 | TRBJ2-1 | TRBV12-3/TRBV12-4
CASSQGTSGRDTQYF | 15 | TRBJ2-3 | TRBV4-1
CASSPLQGVGTEAFF | 15 | TRBJ1-1 | TRBV5-1
CASSALLTGLNYGYTF | 16 | TRBJ1-2 | TRBV7-8